Sequencing of this T cell receptor (beta chain) was carried out in a study of cytomegalovirus exposure and HLA in healthy donors. The V gene end was trimmed by 6 bases and the J gene end by 0 bases; junction bases not matched to a gene: 0. Germline CDR1 is SGHVS and CDR2 is FNYEAQ. This CDR3 has 13 residues. PCR primers comprised 60 Vbeta and 13 Jbeta primers. Generated by immunoSEQ multiplex PCR, the TCRdb table keeps only in-frame clones and is missing some. The sample carries about 140,000 clones, around 70% recorded once. The clonotype was recovered from a woman aged 25 to 39 in good health and CMV-seronegative. The chain combines TRBV7-6 with TRBJ1-1; TRBD1 aligns across 8 bases. Specimen: PBMCs. The CDR3 sequence: CASRQGVNTEAFF. The CDR3 DNA reads TGTGCCAGCAGACAGGGGGTGAACACTGAAGCTTTCTTT.